This is a list of T cell receptor beta chains from one sample in a study of blood T cells in healthy people across ages. Each CDR3 protein gets one entry after TCRdb re-called the 5' RACE reads with MiXCR. The sample contains approximately 690,000 distinct CDR3 sequences, approximately 59% of which appear only once. The sequenced sample consisted of blood. The receptors were sampled from a man aged 60-69 years in good health. Each CDR3 is given with its conserved first and last residue. D genes are given only for firm matches. Clone size, where shown, is once, few, many, or a class for clones that have expanded.

CDR3 DNA: TGCGCCAGCAGCTCGGACGGGTGGTACGAGCAGTACTTC
CDR3 protein: CASSSDGWYEQYF
D gene: -
J gene: TRBJ2-7
clone size: many
V gene: TRBV5-1

CDR3 DNA: TGTGCCAGCAGTTACTCATTGGGTGCCTACGAGCAGTACTTC
CDR3 protein: CASSYSLGAYEQYF
D gene: -
J gene: TRBJ2-7
clone size: -
V gene: TRBV6-5

CDR3 DNA: TGTGCCAGCAGCCAAGACCGGTGGGGTAATGAAAAACTGTTTTTT
CDR3 protein: CASSQDRWGNEKLFF
D gene: -
J gene: TRBJ1-4
clone size: -
V gene: TRBV3-1

CDR3 DNA: TGCGCCAGCAGGGGGGACAGGGTCGACGAGCAGTACTTC
CDR3 protein: CASRGDRVDEQYF
D gene: TRBD1
J gene: TRBJ2-7
clone size: -
V gene: TRBV10-2

CDR3 DNA: TGTGCCAGCTCCCCACGGCAGGGGGCCGATCGGGAAAAACTGTTTTTT
CDR3 protein: CASSPRQGADREKLFF
D gene: TRBD1
J gene: TRBJ1-4
clone size: -
V gene: TRBV18

CDR3 DNA: TGTGCCAGCAGTACATACAGGGAGGCTAATGAAAAACTGTTTTTT
CDR3 protein: CASSTYREANEKLFF
D gene: -
J gene: TRBJ1-4
clone size: -
V gene: TRBV27

CDR3 DNA: TGTGCCAGCAGCCAAGAGGTCGGGGGCCAAGAGGCCCAGTACTTC
CDR3 protein: CASSQEVGGQEAQYF
D gene: -
J gene: TRBJ2-5
clone size: -
V gene: TRBV4-2

CDR3 DNA: TGCGCCAGCAGCCAACTGGGGAGCGCTCAAGAGACCCAGTACTTC
CDR3 protein: CASSQLGSAQETQYF
D gene: -
J gene: TRBJ2-5
clone size: -
V gene: TRBV5-1

CDR3 DNA: TGCAGTGCCAAGAGGCAGGATAGCACAGATACGCAGTATTTT
CDR3 protein: CSAKRQDSTDTQYF
D gene: -
J gene: TRBJ2-3
clone size: -
V gene: TRBV20-1

CDR3 DNA: TGTGCCAGCAGTTCTCCCTTGGGGCGGGGGTCACCCCTCCACTTT
CDR3 protein: CASSSPLGRGSPLHF
D gene: -
J gene: TRBJ1-6
clone size: -
V gene: TRBV28

CDR3 DNA: TGTGCCAGCGGCCGAAGGCTTGCGAACACTGAAGCTTTCTTT
CDR3 protein: CASGRRLANTEAFF
D gene: -
J gene: TRBJ1-1
clone size: -
V gene: TRBV2

CDR3 DNA: TGTGCCAGCAGGGTCGGGGGAGGTGGCACAGATACGCAGTATTTT
CDR3 protein: CASRVGGGGTDTQYF
D gene: -
J gene: TRBJ2-3
clone size: -
V gene: TRBV12-3/TRBV12-4

CDR3 DNA: TGCAGTGCTACGACAGGAGGTGGGACAGATACGCAGTATTTT
CDR3 protein: CSATTGGGTDTQYF
D gene: -
J gene: TRBJ2-3
clone size: -
V gene: TRBV20-1

CDR3 DNA: TGTGCCATTGGGACAGGGGATTACTACGAGCAGTACTTC
CDR3 protein: CAIGTGDYYEQYF
D gene: TRBD1
J gene: TRBJ2-7
clone size: few
V gene: TRBV10-3

CDR3 DNA: TGTGCCAGCAGTACTATACCGCGATTCCTATATGGCGCGGCAGGGATATATGGCTACACCTTC
CDR3 protein: CASSTIPRFLYGAAGIYGYTF
D gene: -
J gene: TRBJ1-2
clone size: -
V gene: TRBV27

CDR3 DNA: TGTGCCAGCAGCTTACCTGGAATGGTGGTCGCTTCACCCCTCCACTTT
CDR3 protein: CASSLPGMVVASPLHF
D gene: -
J gene: TRBJ1-6
clone size: -
V gene: TRBV2

CDR3 DNA: TGCGCCAGCAGGAGCGGGGGGGGGAATGAGCAGTTCTTC
CDR3 protein: CASRSGGGNEQFF
D gene: TRBD2
J gene: TRBJ2-1
clone size: -
V gene: TRBV5-1

CDR3 DNA: TGTGCCAGCAGCCGCCAAGGGTTTGGGTATGGCTACACCTTC
CDR3 protein: CASSRQGFGYGYTF
D gene: -
J gene: TRBJ1-2
clone size: -
V gene: TRBV14

CDR3 DNA: TGTGCCAGCAAGGGGCCGGGGACTTTGAACACTGAAGCTTTCTTT
CDR3 protein: CASKGPGTLNTEAFF
D gene: -
J gene: TRBJ1-1
clone size: -
V gene: TRBV6-5

CDR3 DNA: TGTGCCAGCAGTCCCGGACTAGTGGGAGAGACCCAGTACTTC
CDR3 protein: CASSPGLVGETQYF
D gene: TRBD2
J gene: TRBJ2-5
clone size: few
V gene: TRBV5-1

CDR3 DNA: TGTGCCAGCAGGACTCAGACAGGGAACACCGGGGAGCTGTTTTTT
CDR3 protein: CASRTQTGNTGELFF
D gene: -
J gene: TRBJ2-2
clone size: -
V gene: TRBV5-5

CDR3 DNA: TGTGCCAGCAGTCGGGGATCACAACGATATGGCTACACCTTC
CDR3 protein: CASSRGSQRYGYTF
D gene: -
J gene: TRBJ1-2
clone size: -
V gene: TRBV12-3/TRBV12-4

CDR3 DNA: TGTGCCAGCAGCTCCCGACTAGAAGAAGAGACCCAGTACTTC
CDR3 protein: CASSSRLEEETQYF
D gene: -
J gene: TRBJ2-5
clone size: -
V gene: TRBV7-8

CDR3 DNA: TGCAGTGCTAGTGAGGGGGCCTCATACAATGAGCAGTTCTTC
CDR3 protein: CSASEGASYNEQFF
D gene: TRBD1
J gene: TRBJ2-1
clone size: -
V gene: TRBV20-1

CDR3 DNA: TGTGCCAGCAGCGGACGGACGGACAGGACGGAGACCCAGTACTTC
CDR3 protein: CASSGRTDRTETQYF
D gene: TRBD1
J gene: TRBJ2-5
clone size: -
V gene: TRBV7-2

CDR3 DNA: TGTGCCAGCTCACCAACGGCAGGGGTTGAGAACACTGAAGCTTTCTTT
CDR3 protein: CASSPTAGVENTEAFF
D gene: -
J gene: TRBJ1-1
clone size: few
V gene: TRBV18

CDR3 DNA: TGTGCCAGCAGCTTTCGAAGGGGCTGGGGGACCCAGTACTTC
CDR3 protein: CASSFRRGWGTQYF
D gene: -
J gene: TRBJ2-5
clone size: -
V gene: TRBV7-2

CDR3 DNA: TGCGCCAGCAGTAGCCGGGACGGACCCCAAGAGACCCAGTACTTC
CDR3 protein: CASSSRDGPQETQYF
D gene: -
J gene: TRBJ2-5
clone size: -
V gene: TRBV10-1

CDR3 DNA: TGTGCCAGCAGCTTAGTGGCAGGGGGGGGCGATGGCTACACCTTC
CDR3 protein: CASSLVAGGGDGYTF
D gene: TRBD1
J gene: TRBJ1-2
clone size: few
V gene: TRBV7-2

CDR3 DNA: TGTGCCAGCAGCGCCGGGGCAGGGTCGTCTGGGGCCAACGTCCTGACTTTC
CDR3 protein: CASSAGAGSSGANVLTF
D gene: -
J gene: TRBJ2-6
clone size: -
V gene: TRBV9

CDR3 DNA: TGTGCCAGTTCTGTGGGATACAATGAGCAGTTCTTC
CDR3 protein: CASSVGYNEQFF
D gene: -
J gene: TRBJ2-1
clone size: -
V gene: TRBV7-6

CDR3 DNA: TGTGCCAGCAGGGTCGGACAGGGAGGGGAGACCCAGTACTTC
CDR3 protein: CASRVGQGGETQYF
D gene: -
J gene: TRBJ2-5
clone size: -
V gene: TRBV2

CDR3 DNA: TGCGCCAGCAGGCCAACGGGGGGGCCGAGCAATGAGCAGTTCTTC
CDR3 protein: CASRPTGGPSNEQFF
D gene: TRBD2
J gene: TRBJ2-1
clone size: -
V gene: TRBV5-1